Shown below are 30 T cell receptor beta chains from a single sample sequenced in a study of OX40 agonist ivuxolimab in advanced cancers. Assay used: immunoSEQ multiplex PCR; TCRdb lists only in-frame clones, some missing. The data contain 15,000 to 20,000 clones, roughly 78% of them seen just once; the ten biggest clones take up about a quarter. Specimen: CD4+ or CD8+ T cells sorted from blood, collected in a trial of the OX40 agonist ivuxolimab. These receptors were obtained from an adult with an advanced solid tumor such as melanoma, head and neck, liver or kidney cancer.

A few counts support this clone. Additional DNA sequences in this sample encode the identical CDR3. The chain is built from TRBV5-6 and TRBJ2-7; 8 positions match TRBD2. The CDR3 contains 14 residues. The germline V gene has CDR1 SGHDT and CDR2 YYEEEE. V gave up 0 bases and J gave up 6 bases; unmatched junction bases: 5. The CDR3 is CASSLELADLEQYF. DNA for the CDR3: TGTGCCAGCAGCTTGGAACTAGCGGATCTCGAGCAGTACTTC.

This chain uses TRBV4-1 with TRBJ2-3; 9 nucleotides align to TRBD1. Germline V gene sequence: CDR1 MGHRA, CDR2 YSYEKL. Losses at the gene ends were 0 bases for V and 7 bases for J; bases not matched to a gene: 2. The CDR3 loop spans 14 amino acids. The CDR3 bases are TGCGCCAGCAGCCAAGAAGGGACAGGGAATACGCAGTATTTT. Its protein is CASSQEGTGNTQYF.

The V and J genes are TRBV2 and TRBJ2-6; TRBD1 might be the D (5 bases). Germline V gene lookup returns CDR1 SNHLY and CDR2 FYNNEI. The V gene lost 8 bases and the J gene lost 2 bases, with 16 bases spanning the gap. The CDR3 covers 16 residues. The CDR3 coding sequence is TGTGCCAGCGACTCACAGAAGGGGACTGGGGCCAACGTCCTGACTTTC. Its protein product is CASDSQKGTGANVLTF.

The chain links TRBV7-2 to TRBJ2-3; 7 positions match TRBD1. The V gene's germline CDR1 is SGHTA and CDR2 FQGNSA. The CDR3 consists of 15 residues. After removal of 4 bases from V and 4 bases from J, the junction contained 8 bases not matched to a gene. CDR3 region: CASSSGTALADTQYF. CDR3 DNA: TGTGCCAGCAGCTCCGGGACAGCCTTGGCAGATACGCAGTATTTT.

The J gene is TRBJ2-4, the V gene TRBV5-1; D is unresolved. The V gene's germline CDR1 is SGHRS and CDR2 YFSETQ. The CDR3 extends over 14 amino acids. With 0 bases removed from V and 8 bases from J, the gap between germline ends came to 12 bases. CDR3 in amino acids: CASSLAGRFDIQYF. As DNA, the CDR3 is TGCGCCAGCAGCTTGGCAGGCAGGTTTGACATTCAGTACTTC.

The CDR3, as DNA: TGTGCCAGCAGCCGAAATAACAATGAGCAGTTCTTC. It translates to CASSRNNNEQFF. This chain connects TRBV11-2 to TRBJ2-1; D call uncertain. V was clipped by 5 bases and J by 5 bases, with 7 bases between them. This CDR3 has 12 residues. Germline CDR1 reads SGHAT; CDR2 reads FQNNGV.

V and J are TRBV10-3 and TRBJ2-1; perhaps TRBD2 as D (5 bases). Germline V gene lookup returns CDR1 ENHRY and CDR2 SYGVKD. Trimming removed 2 bases at V and 0 bases at J, with 5 bases between. This CDR3 has 14 amino acids. CDR3 in amino acids: CAISEGSSYNEQFF. The CDR3 region has the DNA TGTGCCATCAGTGAGGGGAGCTCCTACAATGAGCAGTTCTTC.

The gene calls are TRBV27 and TRBJ1-2, with D maybe TRBD1 (6 bases). V shed 5 bases and J shed 8 bases, with 21 bases lying between them. CDR3 length: 15 residues. CDR1 and CDR2 (germline): MNHEY, SMNVEV (reference sequence). CDR3 amino acids: CASSQGGRGARGYTF. CDR3 nucleotides: TGTGCCAGCAGTCAAGGGGGTCGGGGGGCGCGCGGCTACACCTTC.

This clone was picked up a small number of times. The chain recombines TRBV11-3 with TRBJ2-1; 7 bases are shared with TRBD1. The trim removed 1 base at V and 3 bases at J, leaving 9 bases unmatched. CDR3 length: 17 residues. Germline CDR1 is SGHNT and CDR2 is YENEEA. The CDR3 protein is CASSLGSVRTGYNEQFF. In nucleotides, the CDR3 is TGTGCCAGCAGCTTAGGGTCCGTTCGGACAGGCTACAATGAGCAGTTCTTC.

The chain joins TRBV7-9 to TRBJ2-7; no definite D call. The germline CDR1 and CDR2 sequences are SEHNR and FQNEAQ (reference sequence). The CDR3 contains 12 residues. The ends were cut back, 5 bases at V and 4 bases at J, with 9 bases in the middle. In DNA form, the CDR3 reads TGTGCCAGCAGCGCTCAAGGTTACGAGCAGTACTTC. Translation gives CASSAQGYEQYF.

The rearrangement uses TRBV6-1 and TRBJ2-1, with 9 bases lining up with TRBD1. CDR3 length equals 15 residues. Germline CDR1 MNHNS, CDR2 SASEGT. The V and J ends lost 8 bases and 2 bases, in that order; junction bases with no gene match: 7. The CDR3 sequence is CASDSGQGPYNEQFF. DNA for the CDR3: TGTGCCAGCGACTCGGGACAGGGCCCCTACAATGAGCAGTTCTTC.

The rearrangement joins TRBV4-1 to TRBJ2-7; TRBD2 matches at 8 bases. V shed 4 bases and J 2 bases; nucleotides not matched to a gene: 7. From germline, CDR1 is MGHRA and CDR2 YSYEKL. The CDR3 spans 15 residues. Here the CDR3 reads CASSLGGAGAYEQYF. CDR3 DNA: TGCGCCAGCAGCCTGGGAGGAGCGGGAGCCTACGAGCAGTACTTC.

The chain couples TRBV6-1 to TRBJ2-7; D is undetermined. CDR3 length: 13 amino acids. CDR1 is MNHNS, CDR2 SASEGT, per germline. V was cut by 7 bases and J by 0 bases, with 10 bases left in between. CDR3 sequence reads: CASNARSSYEQYF. CDR3 bases: TGTGCCAGCAACGCGCGGAGCTCCTACGAGCAGTACTTC.

The chain links TRBV9 to TRBJ2-3; 7 bases align to TRBD2. The CDR3 extends over 13 amino acids. The germline gives CDR1 SGDLS, CDR2 YYNGEE. J lost 4 bases, V lost 3 bases, and 2 bases had no gene match. In DNA, the CDR3 is TGTGCCAGCAGCGATGGGAGGGCAGATACGCAGTATTTT. As protein: CASSDGRADTQYF.

The chain uses TRBV7-8 and TRBJ1-1; 11 bases agree with TRBD1. The germline V gene encodes CDR1 SGHVS and CDR2 FQNEAQ. J gave up 0 bases and V 1 base, and 4 bases lay outside the gene matches. The CDR3 is made up of 17 amino acids. This chain's CDR3 is CASSLGGTGGLNTEAFF. CDR3 DNA sequence: TGTGCCAGCAGCTTAGGAGGGACAGGGGGATTGAACACTGAAGCTTTCTTT.

As DNA, the CDR3 is TGTGCCAGCAGCCTAAGGTTTCAGGGGGCGTATCAAGTTACGCAGTATTTT. Its protein product is CASSLRFQGAYQVTQYF. The rearrangement links TRBV27 to TRBJ2-3; 8 bases are a match to TRBD1. The CDR3 runs 17 residues. CDR1 is MNHEY and CDR2 is SMNVEV in the germline V gene (reference sequence). V lost 6 bases, J lost 8 bases, and 19 bases stayed unmatched.

The chain has TRBV4-2 and TRBJ2-5, with 9 bases aligning to TRBD2. The J call may be wrong; the DNA end is better matched by TRBJ2-7. Looked up from germline, CDR1 is LGHNA and CDR2 is YNFKEQ. The CDR3 sequence is 15 residues long. The CDR3 region is CASSPRLAESYEQYF. The DNA for the CDR3 is TGTGCCAGCAGCCCCCGACTAGCGGAATCCTACGAGCAGTACTTC.

The chain employs TRBV30 and TRBJ2-4; the D gene is possibly TRBD1 (5 bases). V lost 3 bases to trimming and J lost 0 bases, with 12 bases between them. The CDR3 runs to 15 residues. Germline V lookup: CDR1 GTSNPN, CDR2 SVGIG (reference sequence). This CDR3 reads CAWSADKRAKNIQYF. CDR3 bases: TGTGCCTGGAGCGCGGACAAAAGAGCCAAAAACATTCAGTACTTC. The full variable domain, completed using reference TRBV30 and TRBJ2-4, is SQTIHQWPATLVQPVGSPLSLECTVEGTSNPNLYWYRQAAGRGLQLLFYSVGIGQISSEVPQNLSASRPQDRQFILSSKKLLLSDSGFYLCAWSADKRAKNIQYFGAGTRLSVL.

This clone was seen a single time. V is TRBV5-1 and J is TRBJ2-3, with 7 bases that match TRBD2. This CDR3 spans 19 amino acids. Germline V gene lookup returns CDR1 SGHRS and CDR2 YFSETQ. The junction had 19 bases not matched to a gene; V was cut back by 0 bases and J by 6 bases. The DNA of the CDR3 is TGCGCCAGCAGCTTGGGTGGCCGTGGAGTAGCGGTCGGGGGGGATACGCAGTATTTT. It is translated as CASSLGGRGVAVGGDTQYF. The complete variable domain, with remaining parts taken from reference TRBV5-1 and TRBJ2-3, reads KAGVTQTPRYLIKTRGQQVTLSCSPISGHRSVSWYQQTPGQGLQFLFEYFSETQRNKGNFPGRFSGRQFSNSRSEMNVSTLELGDSALYLCASSLGGRGVAVGGDTQYFGPGTRLTVL.

This chain joins TRBV7-2 and TRBJ1-5; D remains unclear. Deletions cut 3 bases from V and 3 bases from J, with 9 bases between. Germline-derived CDR1 and CDR2 are SGHTA and FQGNSA. CDR3 length: 14 residues. CDR3 in DNA: TGTGCCAGCAGCTTGTGGGAGTCCAATCAGCCCCAGCATTTT. Translating gives CASSLWESNQPQHF.

This clone has only one observation. A junction end diverges from the germline sequence, so it may reflect a read error. The CDR3: CASSSPTGGENF. DNA for the CDR3: TGTGCCAGCAGTTCCCCGACAGGTGGGGAGAACTTC. The chain is built from TRBV27 and TRBJ2-7; D possibly corresponds to TRBD1 (6 bases). Germline loops: CDR1 MNHEY, CDR2 SMNVEV (reference sequence). CDR3 size: 12 residues.

The chain is built from TRBV10-3 and TRBJ1-2, with TRBD1 matching over 8 bases. Per the germline V gene, CDR1 is ENHRY and CDR2 is SYGVKD. J gave up 7 bases and V 2 bases, and 9 bases lay outside the gene matches. The CDR3 totals 15 residues. The CDR3 sequence is CAISELPDRVSGYTF. The CDR3, as DNA: TGTGCCATCAGTGAGCTCCCGGACAGGGTCTCTGGCTACACCTTC.

CDR3 region: CASSLVPQYNEQFF. CDR3 in DNA: TGTGCCAGCAGCTTAGTCCCGCAATACAATGAGCAGTTCTTC. V gene TRBV11-2 combines with J gene TRBJ2-1; D gene uncertain. Germline assignment: CDR1 SGHAT and CDR2 FQNNGV. Trimming took 1 base from V and 4 from J, leaving 8 bases between them. The CDR3 spans 14 residues.

The gene calls are TRBV15 and TRBJ1-5; 7 bases fit TRBD1. This CDR3 is 15 amino acids long. V shed 4 bases and J 5 bases; nucleotides not matched to a gene: 8. Germline V CDR1 and CDR2: LNHNV, YYDKDF (reference sequence). The CDR3 region is CATSTGQRRDQPQHF. CDR3 bases: TGTGCCACCAGCACGGGACAGCGTAGGGATCAGCCCCAGCATTTT.

This clone was recorded once. The V and J genes are TRBV5-4 and TRBJ2-1; D may be TRBD1 or TRBD2 (6 bases each). CDR1 is SGHNT and CDR2 is YYREEE in the germline V gene (reference sequence). V shed 3 bases and J shed 7 bases, with 14 bases lying between them. The CDR3 is 14 residues long. As DNA, the CDR3 is TGTGCCAGCAGCTGGATGGGGGGCTATAATGAGCAGTTCTTC. Encoded protein: CASSWMGGYNEQFF.

This clone was seen more than once but under ten times. This chain uses TRBV6-1 with TRBJ1-2; D is unresolved. The germline gives CDR1 MNHNS, CDR2 SASEGT. The V end was cut by 5 bases, the J end by 4 bases, with 11 bases between. The CDR3 loop spans 13 amino acids. The CDR3 spells CASSTNPTYGYTF. The CDR3 DNA reads as TGTGCCAGCAGTACGAATCCCACCTATGGCTACACCTTC.

By sample fraction, this clone is medium-sized (0.01 to 0.1%). The J gene is TRBJ2-1, the V gene TRBV7-3, with 12 nucleotides matching TRBD1. V was pared by 5 bases and J by 7 bases, with 3 bases of the junction left unmatched. Germline loops: CDR1 SGHTA, CDR2 FQGTGA. CDR3 length: 14 amino acids. CDR3 amino acids: CASSGTGGWNEQFF. DNA for the CDR3: TGTGCCAGCAGCGGGACAGGGGGCTGGAATGAGCAGTTCTTC.

The chain joins TRBV7-9 to TRBJ2-7, with 7 nucleotides matching TRBD2. This CDR3 spans 14 amino acids. V shed 1 base, J shed 5 bases, and the junction held 5 bases outside the gene matches. Per germline, CDR1 SEHNR and CDR2 FQNEAQ (reference sequence). CDR3 bases: TGTGCCAGCAGCTTAGTTAGGGAGGGCGACGAGCAGTACTTC. This codes for CASSLVREGDEQYF.

The chain recombines TRBV7-8 with TRBJ2-5; a weak D match, TRBD2 (5 bases). The J call may be wrong; the DNA end is better matched by TRBJ2-7. The CDR3 length is 15 residues. In germline, CDR1 is SGHVS, CDR2 FQNEAQ. The CDR3 region has the DNA TGTGCCAGCAGCTTAGGAAGCGGTTGGGCCTACGAGCAGTACTTC. This translates into CASSLGSGWAYEQYF.

This clone has just one count. The V gene is TRBV10-2, the J gene TRBJ2-1; no clear D. From germline, CDR1 is WSHSY and CDR2 SAAADI. The CDR3 is 12 amino acids. Trimming removed 6 bases at V and 7 bases at J, with 10 bases between. CDR3 region: CASSPIGNEQFF. Written as DNA, the CDR3 is TGCGCCAGCAGCCCAATCGGGAATGAGCAGTTCTTC.